A selection of T cell receptor beta chains follows, all from one sample in a study of spatial heterogeneity in lung cancer. TCRdb re-called the 5' RACE reads through MiXCR, storing one row per CDR3 protein. The table lists about 94,000 distinct CDR3 sequences, 15% to 20% of them singletons, with around a fifth in the top ten. Sequencing was performed on PBMCs, taken at follow-up. Receptor source: a male donor with early-stage non-small cell lung cancer. The CDR3 runs from the conserved cysteine through the conserved F or W. A D gene is named only where the DNA matches it firmly. Size is stated for part of the rows, as once, few or many counts, or as a class when the clone is expanded.

clone_size: few; d_call: .; j_call: TRBJ1-5; v_call: TRBV6-1; cdr3_aa: CASSGKDRIGNQPQHF; cdr3_nt: TGTGCCAGCAGTGGGAAAGACAGGATCGGGAATCAGCCCCAGCATTTT
clone_size: .; d_call: .; j_call: TRBJ2-1; v_call: TRBV9; cdr3_aa: CASSVGPFTPSPNEQFF; cdr3_nt: TGTGCCAGCAGCGTAGGCCCATTCACACCTTCCCCCAATGAGCAGTTCTTC
clone_size: .; d_call: .; j_call: TRBJ2-1; v_call: TRBV5-1; cdr3_aa: CASSSDGDSYNEQFF; cdr3_nt: TGCGCCAGCAGCTCTGATGGGGATTCCTACAATGAGCAGTTCTTC
clone_size: .; d_call: .; j_call: TRBJ2-7; v_call: TRBV10-3; cdr3_aa: CAISDPGTGGRQYF; cdr3_nt: TGTGCCATCAGTGACCCCGGGACCGGTGGTAGGCAGTACTTC
clone_size: .; d_call: .; j_call: TRBJ1-5; v_call: TRBV11-2; cdr3_aa: CASSFGRNQPQHF; cdr3_nt: TGTGCCAGCAGCTTCGGCCGCAATCAGCCCCAGCATTTT
clone_size: .; d_call: .; j_call: TRBJ2-1; v_call: TRBV24-1; cdr3_aa: CATSEGVLSPQQFF; cdr3_nt: TGTGCCACCAGTGAAGGGGTTCTATCCCCCCAGCAGTTCTTC
clone_size: few; d_call: TRBD2; j_call: TRBJ2-1; v_call: TRBV4-3; cdr3_aa: CASSQVRGRYNEQFF; cdr3_nt: TGCGCCAGCAGCCAAGTGCGGGGGAGATACAATGAGCAGTTCTTC
clone_size: .; d_call: TRBD1; j_call: TRBJ2-1; v_call: TRBV24-1; cdr3_aa: CATSDLNRGSDEQFF; cdr3_nt: TGTGCCACCAGTGATTTGAACAGGGGGAGCGATGAGCAGTTCTTC
clone_size: few; d_call: .; j_call: TRBJ2-3; v_call: TRBV5-4; cdr3_aa: CASSLGDGINTQYF; cdr3_nt: TGTGCCAGCAGCTTGGGGGACGGGATAAATACGCAGTATTTT
clone_size: many; d_call: .; j_call: TRBJ2-2; v_call: TRBV7-9; cdr3_aa: CASSFETGELFF; cdr3_nt: TGTGCCAGCAGCTTTGAGACCGGGGAGCTGTTTTTT
clone_size: .; d_call: .; j_call: TRBJ1-3; v_call: TRBV20-1; cdr3_aa: CSALPQGHGNTIYF; cdr3_nt: TGCAGTGCTTTACCTCAGGGGCATGGAAACACCATATATTTT
clone_size: few; d_call: TRBD1; j_call: TRBJ2-5; v_call: TRBV6-5; cdr3_aa: CASSYGTGGRETQYF; cdr3_nt: TGTGCCAGCAGTTACGGGACAGGGGGTCGGGAGACCCAGTACTTC
clone_size: .; d_call: TRBD1; j_call: TRBJ2-7; v_call: TRBV20-1; cdr3_aa: CSATRDSSLHEQYF; cdr3_nt: TGCAGTGCTACTCGGGACAGCAGTCTTCACGAGCAGTACTTC
clone_size: .; d_call: .; j_call: TRBJ1-1; v_call: TRBV30; cdr3_aa: CAWSQERDTEAFF; cdr3_nt: TGTGCCTGGAGTCAAGAACGGGACACTGAAGCTTTCTTT
clone_size: many; d_call: .; j_call: TRBJ2-7; v_call: TRBV28; cdr3_aa: CATGWDPSFYEQYF; cdr3_nt: TGTGCCACCGGTTGGGACCCATCGTTCTACGAGCAGTACTTC
clone_size: .; d_call: TRBD2; j_call: TRBJ2-3; v_call: TRBV5-1; cdr3_aa: CASSQTSVGGTDTQYF; cdr3_nt: TGCGCCAGCAGTCAGACTAGCGTTGGGGGCACAGATACGCAGTATTTT
clone_size: .; d_call: TRBD1; j_call: TRBJ1-4; v_call: TRBV10-3; cdr3_aa: CAISARGTDNEKLFF; cdr3_nt: TGTGCCATCAGTGCAAGGGGGACAGATAATGAAAAACTGTTTTTT
clone_size: .; d_call: TRBD2; j_call: TRBJ2-3; v_call: TRBV12-3/TRBV12-4; cdr3_aa: CASSLGALREASTDTQYF; cdr3_nt: TGTGCCAGCAGTTTAGGGGCCTTACGGGAGGCCAGCACAGATACGCAGTATTTT
clone_size: few; d_call: TRBD1; j_call: TRBJ1-2; v_call: TRBV6-2/TRBV6-3; cdr3_aa: CASSQDRGNYGYTF; cdr3_nt: TGTGCCAGCAGTCAAGACAGGGGGAACTATGGCTACACCTTC
clone_size: few; d_call: TRBD1; j_call: TRBJ1-3; v_call: TRBV2; cdr3_aa: CASRGQDLSGNTIYF; cdr3_nt: TGTGCCAGCAGGGGACAGGATCTTTCTGGAAACACCATATATTTT
clone_size: .; d_call: TRBD1; j_call: TRBJ1-1; v_call: TRBV7-9; cdr3_aa: CASSPWTGGAWNTEAFF; cdr3_nt: TGTGCCAGCAGCCCCTGGACAGGGGGCGCCTGGAACACTGAAGCTTTCTTT
clone_size: few; d_call: TRBD2; j_call: TRBJ2-3; v_call: TRBV7-2; cdr3_aa: CASSLKLAGGQISSTDTQYF; cdr3_nt: TGTGCCAGCAGCTTAAAGCTAGCGGGAGGGCAGATTTCTAGCACAGATACGCAGTATTTT
clone_size: few; d_call: .; j_call: TRBJ2-7; v_call: TRBV6-1; cdr3_aa: CASSDTGYEQYF; cdr3_nt: TGTGCCAGCAGTGATACAGGTTACGAGCAGTACTTC
clone_size: .; d_call: .; j_call: TRBJ1-1; v_call: TRBV6-5; cdr3_aa: CASTSNAEAFF; cdr3_nt: TGTGCCAGCACCAGTAATGCTGAAGCTTTCTTT
clone_size: few; d_call: .; j_call: TRBJ2-1; v_call: TRBV7-9; cdr3_aa: CASSSGGETYNEQFF; cdr3_nt: TGTGCCAGCAGCTCCGGGGGTGAGACCTACAATGAGCAGTTCTTC
clone_size: few; d_call: .; j_call: TRBJ2-7; v_call: TRBV20-1; cdr3_aa: CSARETYEQYF; cdr3_nt: TGCAGTGCTAGAGAGACCTACGAGCAGTACTTC
clone_size: .; d_call: .; j_call: TRBJ2-1; v_call: TRBV24-1; cdr3_aa: CATSDRTGVSYNEQFF; cdr3_nt: TGTGCCACCAGTGACCGAACGGGGGTCTCCTACAATGAGCAGTTCTTC
clone_size: .; d_call: .; j_call: TRBJ1-2; v_call: TRBV5-6; cdr3_aa: CASSSLTAPYGYTF; cdr3_nt: TGTGCCAGCAGCTCATTAACAGCCCCCTATGGCTACACCTTC
clone_size: few; d_call: .; j_call: TRBJ2-3; v_call: TRBV7-2; cdr3_aa: CASSHRQDTQYF; cdr3_nt: TGTGCCAGCAGCCATAGGCAAGATACGCAGTATTTT
clone_size: .; d_call: .; j_call: TRBJ1-5; v_call: TRBV3-1; cdr3_aa: CASSQKQGDQLQHF; cdr3_nt: TGTGCCAGCAGCCAAAAACAGGGTGATCAGCTCCAGCATTTT
clone_size: many; d_call: .; j_call: TRBJ1-1; v_call: TRBV4-3; cdr3_aa: CASSQDATGNTEAFF; cdr3_nt: TGCGCCAGCAGCCAAGACGCGACAGGGAACACTGAAGCTTTCTTT
clone_size: .; d_call: .; j_call: TRBJ2-3; v_call: TRBV6-1; cdr3_aa: CASSEVDTQYF; cdr3_nt: TGTGCCAGCAGTGAGGTAGATACGCAGTATTTT
clone_size: few; d_call: TRBD1; j_call: TRBJ1-6; v_call: TRBV27; cdr3_aa: CASSEQGRNSPLHF; cdr3_nt: TGTGCCAGCAGCGAACAGGGGAGGAATTCACCCCTCCACTTT